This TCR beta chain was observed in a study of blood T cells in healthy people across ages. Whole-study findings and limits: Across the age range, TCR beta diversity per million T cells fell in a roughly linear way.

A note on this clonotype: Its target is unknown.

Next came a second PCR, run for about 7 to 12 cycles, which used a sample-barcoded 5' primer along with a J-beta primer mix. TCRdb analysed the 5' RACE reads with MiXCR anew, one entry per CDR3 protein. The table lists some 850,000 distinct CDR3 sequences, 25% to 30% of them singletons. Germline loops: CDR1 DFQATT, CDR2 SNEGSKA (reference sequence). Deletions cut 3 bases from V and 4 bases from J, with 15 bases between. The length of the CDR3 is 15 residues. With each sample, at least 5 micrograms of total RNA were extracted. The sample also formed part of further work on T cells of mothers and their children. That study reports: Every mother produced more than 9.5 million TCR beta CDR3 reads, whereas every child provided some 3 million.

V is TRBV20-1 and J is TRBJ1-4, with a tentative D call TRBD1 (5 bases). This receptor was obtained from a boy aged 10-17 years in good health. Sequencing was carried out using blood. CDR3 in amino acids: CSARVGGAGNEKLFF. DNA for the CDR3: TGCAGTGCTAGGGTCGGCGGGGCGGGTAATGAAAAACTGTTTTTT.